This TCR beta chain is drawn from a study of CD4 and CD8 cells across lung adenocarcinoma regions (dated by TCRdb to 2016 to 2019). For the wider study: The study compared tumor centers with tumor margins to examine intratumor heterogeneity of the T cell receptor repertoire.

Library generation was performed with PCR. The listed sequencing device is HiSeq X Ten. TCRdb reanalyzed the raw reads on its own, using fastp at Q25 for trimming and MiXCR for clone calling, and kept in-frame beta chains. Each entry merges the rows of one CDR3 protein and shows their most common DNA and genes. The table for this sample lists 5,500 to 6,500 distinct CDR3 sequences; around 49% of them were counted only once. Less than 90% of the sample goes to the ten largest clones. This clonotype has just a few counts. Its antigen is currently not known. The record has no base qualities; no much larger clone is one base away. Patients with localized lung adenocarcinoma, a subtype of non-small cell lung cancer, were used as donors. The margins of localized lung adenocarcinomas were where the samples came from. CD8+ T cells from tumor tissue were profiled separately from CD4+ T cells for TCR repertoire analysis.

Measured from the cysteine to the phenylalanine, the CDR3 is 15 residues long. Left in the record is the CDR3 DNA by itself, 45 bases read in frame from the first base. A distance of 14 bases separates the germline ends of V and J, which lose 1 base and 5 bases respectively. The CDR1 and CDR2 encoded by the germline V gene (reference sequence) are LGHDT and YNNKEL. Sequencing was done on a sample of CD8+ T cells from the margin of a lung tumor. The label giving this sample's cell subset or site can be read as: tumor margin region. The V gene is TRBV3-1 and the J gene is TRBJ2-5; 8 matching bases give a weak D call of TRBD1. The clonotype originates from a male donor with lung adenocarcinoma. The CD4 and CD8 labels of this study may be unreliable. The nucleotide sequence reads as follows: TGTGCCAGCAGCCAAGTACAGGGGGGGATCGAGACCCAGTACTTC. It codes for CASSQVQGGIETQYF.